This T cell receptor (beta chain) was observed in a study of OX40 agonist ivuxolimab in advanced cancers. The assay was immunoSEQ multiplex PCR, and TCRdb's table has in-frame clones only and misses some. Here the sample spans some 58,000 clones, approximately 86% being singletons. Blood samples were obtained at baseline, cycle 4 day 1, and cycle 7 day 1. Sequencing used CD4+ or CD8+ T cells sorted from blood, obtained in a trial of the OX40 agonist ivuxolimab. The receptor was derived from an adult with an advanced solid tumor such as melanoma, head and neck, liver or kidney cancer.

CDR3 protein: CAISDYLLGVGGGTEAFF. CDR3 DNA: TGTGCCATCAGTGACTACTTACTGGGGGTAGGGGGCGGCACTGAAGCTTTCTTT. This chain joins TRBV10-3 and TRBJ1-1; 7 positions agree with TRBD1. This CDR3 has 18 residues. With V trimmed by 3 bases and J by 4 bases, 17 bases remained unmatched. The germline CDR1 and CDR2 sequences are ENHRY and SYGVKD.